The 8 T cell receptor beta chains reported below all come from one sample, sequenced in a study of OX40 agonist ivuxolimab in advanced cancers. Sequencing used immunoSEQ multiplex PCR; TCRdb keeps in-frame clones, though not all of them. This repertoire shows about 69,000 clones, almost 90% found once; its top ten account for roughly a tenth. This material consisted of CD4+ or CD8+ T cells sorted from blood, taken in a trial of the OX40 agonist ivuxolimab. Receptors were obtained from an adult with an advanced solid tumor such as melanoma, head and neck, liver or kidney cancer.

The V gene is TRBV21-1, the J gene TRBJ2-6. TRBV21-1 is recorded as a pseudogene. The CDR3 contains 12 residues. The CDR3 DNA reads TGTGCCAGCAGTGCTGGGGCCAACGTCCTGACTTTC. It yields the protein CASSAGANVLTF.

The chain employs TRBV7-2 and TRBJ2-7; D may be TRBD1 or TRBD2 (6 bases each). In germline, CDR1 is SGHTA, CDR2 FQGNSA. This CDR3 is 15 amino acids long. Trimming removed 4 bases from V and 2 bases from J, with 15 bases in between. CDR3 in DNA: TGTGCCAGCAGCTACCAAGGGGGGACCCCCTACGAGCAGTACTTC. As protein: CASSYQGGTPYEQYF. Supplemented by reference TRBV7-2 and TRBJ2-7, the full variable domain reads GAGVSQSPSNKVTEKGKDVELRCDPISGHTALYWYRQSLGQGLEFLIYFQGNSAPDKSGLPSDRFSAERTGGSVSTLTIQRTQQEDSAVYLCASSYQGGTPYEQYFGPGTRLTVT.

The chain is built from TRBV28 and TRBJ2-3; D ambiguous. CDR1 and CDR2 (germline): MDHEN, SYDVKM. This CDR3 region has 12 residues. V lost 6 bases and J 2 bases, leaving 6 bases between the germline ends. Here the CDR3 reads CASRGTTDTQYF. The CDR3, as DNA: TGTGCCAGCAGGGGTACCACAGATACGCAGTATTTT.

V usage is TRBV7-2 and J usage is TRBJ2-1; 8 bases map to TRBD2. The germline CDR1 and CDR2 sequences are SGHTA and FQGNSA. This CDR3 region has 14 residues. V lost 1 base and J lost 10; bases outside the gene matches: 6. This chain's CDR3 is CASSLGREGPEQFF. CDR3 coding DNA: TGTGCCAGCAGCTTAGGCCGGGAGGGCCCCGAGCAGTTCTTC. Combining the CDR3 with reference TRBV7-2 and TRBJ2-1 gives the whole variable domain GAGVSQSPSNKVTEKGKDVELRCDPISGHTALYWYRQSLGQGLEFLIYFQGNSAPDKSGLPSDRFSAERTGGSVSTLTIQRTQQEDSAVYLCASSLGREGPEQFFGPGTRLTVL.

The chain couples TRBV15 to TRBJ2-1, with TRBD1 as a possible D gene (5 bases). Trimming took off 0 bases at V and 0 bases at J, with 12 bases between the two ends. CDR1 is LNHNV, CDR2 YYDKDF, per germline (reference sequence). The CDR3 is 17 residues long. In DNA form, the CDR3 reads TGTGCCACCAGCAGAGATCAGGGCGCGAGCTCCTACAATGAGCAGTTCTTC. Amino acids: CATSRDQGASSYNEQFF.

The chain recombines TRBV6-5 with TRBJ1-5; 7 bases line up with TRBD1. The CDR3 loop spans 14 amino acids. Germline assignment: CDR1 MNHEY and CDR2 SVGAGI. V dropped 6 bases and J dropped 5; count of bases not matched to a gene: 7. CDR3 sequence: CASSRGTADQPQHF. CDR3 bases: TGTGCCAGCAGCCGCGGGACAGCAGATCAGCCCCAGCATTTT.

J is TRBJ1-2 and V is TRBV28; no clear D gene. This CDR3 comprises 12 residues. Germline V lookup: CDR1 MDHEN, CDR2 SYDVKM. V gave up 2 bases and J gave up 5 bases, with 6 bases separating them. The CDR3 here is CASSLGDYGYTF. DNA of the CDR3: TGTGCCAGCAGTTTAGGTGATTATGGCTACACCTTC.

The rearrangement links TRBV6-6 to TRBJ1-5; D gene unclear. Trimming shortened V by 6 bases and J by 7 bases, and 10 bases separated the two germline ends. CDR1 is MNHNY and CDR2 is SVGAGI in the germline V gene (reference sequence). CDR3 size: 12 residues. The CDR3 DNA reads TGTGCCAGCAGGTCACCGGCGCAGCCCCAGCATTTT. As protein: CASRSPAQPQHF.